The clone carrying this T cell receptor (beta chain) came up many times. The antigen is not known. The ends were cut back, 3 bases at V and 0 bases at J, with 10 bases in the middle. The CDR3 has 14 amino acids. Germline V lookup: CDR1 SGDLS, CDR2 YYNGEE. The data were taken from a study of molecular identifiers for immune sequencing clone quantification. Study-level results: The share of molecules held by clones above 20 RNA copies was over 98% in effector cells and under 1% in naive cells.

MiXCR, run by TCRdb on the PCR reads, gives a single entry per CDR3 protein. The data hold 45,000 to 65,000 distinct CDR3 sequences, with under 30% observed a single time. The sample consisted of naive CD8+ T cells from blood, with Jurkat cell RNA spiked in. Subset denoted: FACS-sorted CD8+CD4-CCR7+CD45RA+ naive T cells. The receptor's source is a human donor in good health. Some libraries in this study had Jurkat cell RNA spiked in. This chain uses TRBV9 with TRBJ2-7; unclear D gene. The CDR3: CASSASSSSYEQYF. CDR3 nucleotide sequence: TGTGCCAGCAGCGCAAGTAGCAGCTCCTACGAGCAGTACTTC.